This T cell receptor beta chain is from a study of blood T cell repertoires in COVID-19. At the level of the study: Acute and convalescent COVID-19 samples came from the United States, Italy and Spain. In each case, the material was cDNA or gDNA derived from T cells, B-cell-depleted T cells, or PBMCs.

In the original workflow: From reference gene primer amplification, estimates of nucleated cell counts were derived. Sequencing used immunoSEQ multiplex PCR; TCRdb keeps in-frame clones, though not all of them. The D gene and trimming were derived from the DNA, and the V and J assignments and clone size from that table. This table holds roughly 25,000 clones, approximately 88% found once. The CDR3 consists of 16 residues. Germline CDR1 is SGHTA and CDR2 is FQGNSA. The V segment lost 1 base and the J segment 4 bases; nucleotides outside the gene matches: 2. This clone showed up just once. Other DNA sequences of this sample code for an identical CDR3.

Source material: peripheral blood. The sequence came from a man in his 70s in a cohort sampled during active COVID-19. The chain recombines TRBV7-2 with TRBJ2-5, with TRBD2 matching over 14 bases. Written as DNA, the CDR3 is TGTGCCAGCAGCTTAGGACTAGCGGGAGGGCGAGAGACCCAGTACTTC. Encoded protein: CASSLGLAGGRETQYF.